The 2 T cell receptor beta chains reported below all come from one sample, sequenced in a study of blood T cell repertoires in COVID-19. Clones were read by immunoSEQ multiplex PCR, and TCRdb kept only the in-frame ones, dropping some. Counted here are 180,000 or so clones, around 83% occurring once; the ten biggest clones make up over 7%. Sequencing was carried out using peripheral blood. The receptors come from a woman aged 80 or over in a cohort sampled during active or convalescent COVID-19.

The chain links TRBV30 to TRBJ1-5; possibly TRBD1 for D (6 bases). V lost 0 bases and J lost 4, with 7 bases in between. The CDR3 spans 13 residues. From germline, CDR1 is GTSNPN and CDR2 SVGIG (reference sequence). The CDR3 loop reads CAWSVDSNQPQHF. The CDR3 DNA is TGTGCCTGGAGTGTGGACAGTAATCAGCCCCAGCATTTT.

The V and J genes are TRBV19 and TRBJ2-6, with TRBD1 identical over 10 bases. V lost 9 bases, J lost 1 base, and 9 bases stayed unmatched. This CDR3 is built from 17 residues. Germline values: CDR1 LNHDA, CDR2 SQIVND (reference sequence). CDR3 region: CASGWDRGSSGANVLTF. CDR3 in DNA: TGTGCCAGCGGGTGGGACAGGGGTTCTTCTGGGGCCAACGTCCTGACTTTC.